Listed here is a single TCR beta chain. Its antigen remains undetermined. Base quality data are lacking; no much larger clone is found one base away. Library construction relied on PCR. TCR sequencing of DNA from cultured CD4+ T cells used the Oncomine TCR Beta short-read assay at the Johns Hopkins FTIC core. The QIAamp micro DNA kit was used to extract genomic DNA from the cultured CD4+ T cells. Oncomine TCR Beta libraries made from cultured CD4+ T cells were pooled using unique dual indexes and sequenced on an Illumina iSeq 100. The study's own analysis went as follows. Non-productive sequences were removed, and CDR3s not starting with C, not ending with F or W, or shorter than 7 amino acids were discarded. The MANAFEST web application was used to identify antigen-specific clonotypes by comparing peptide-stimulated wells against reference wells and other culture wells. For a clone to be called positive, the clone needed an FDR below 0.05, an odds ratio above 5, and a productive frequency above 0.1% in at least two of three replicate wells. A clonotype counted as cross-reactive if it showed significant expansion both in the SARS-CoV-2 spike wells and in at least one common cold coronavirus spike condition. Using R version 3.6.1, CDR3 homology was evaluated through Levenshtein distances (stringdist) along with unrooted phylogenetic trees (ape). TCRdb took the public reads, trimmed them with fastp at Q25, ran MiXCR for clone calling and kept in-frame beta chains. Rows are combined by CDR3 protein, so each entry shows the most common genes and DNA. The V and J calls reflect TCRdb's pipeline rather than the authors' work. This sample is represented by over 15,000 distinct CDR3 sequences; approximately 44% of them were singletons. The ten largest make up 15% to 20% of the sample.

Per the germline V gene, SGHVS is the CDR1 and FQNEAQ is the CDR2. The trim is 3 bases for V and 5 bases for J, with a gap of 17 bases between the germline ends. CDR3 length: 17 amino acids, cysteine to phenylalanine. Only the CDR3 DNA stays, 51 bases, in frame from base 1. The data belong to a study of vaccination and CD4 T cells after COVID-19 (dated 2022 in TCRdb). In the study overall: Every convalescent patient had a positive nasal swab PCR test for SARS-CoV-2, with mild disease in 8 to 10 patients and severe disease in one. Overlapping spike peptide pools from SARS-CoV-2 and from the common cold coronaviruses HCoV-NL63, HCoV-OC43 and HCoV-229E were used as culture stimuli. Control cultures used a CEFX viral epitope pool as positive control, an HIV-1 Nef peptide pool as negative control, or no peptide. Six males and four females were included in the convalescent cohort, with two Hispanic individuals, seven Caucasians, two Asians and one multiracial person represented. Participants got two doses of the Pfizer-BioNTech BNT162b2 vaccine (n=8) or two doses of the Moderna mRNA-1273 vaccine (n=2). The spike-specific CD4+ TCR repertoire was compared before and after mRNA vaccination in approximately ten COVID-19 convalescent patients and a handful of infection-naive healthy vaccine recipients. Post-COVID blood samples were collected from convalescent patients a median of approximately 100 days after diagnosis, with a range of roughly 30 to 161 days. For a few convalescent patients, samples were collected at an early post-vaccination timepoint (day 14) as well as at a late post-vaccination timepoint (days 161 to 241). Post-vaccine blood samples were obtained a median of about 77 days after the second vaccine dose, with a range of roughly 12 to 250 days. Study-wide conclusions, independent of this receptor: Although the median number of SARS-CoV-2-reactive clonotypes went up from 21 after infection to some 37 after vaccination, the increase was not significant. Nearly all vaccine-specific clones in convalescent patients (304 of 307) were mono-reactive for SARS-CoV-2 spike rather than cross-reactive with common cold coronaviruses. Relatively few convalescent patients were included in the study, and early timepoints after natural infection were not analyzed. Among convalescent patients, a median about 86% of the SARS-CoV-2-reactive clones seen after vaccination appeared only after vaccination, which suggests priming specific to the vaccine.

This sample's time point label indicates: late sampling 161 to 241 days after vaccination in three convalescent patients. The sample's treatment or condition label is to be understood as: approximately 9-day PBMC culture with coronavirus spike peptide pools or control peptides (ViraFEST assay). The ViraFEST assay, used in the study, expanded antigen-specific T cells with peptide pools and then identified the expanded clonotypes through TCR sequencing. Positive SARS-CoV-2 PCR tests in the convalescent patients dated from March to December 2020, before Alpha, Beta and Delta variants emerged in the United States. Each well held 2.1 million or so PBMCs cultured in IMDM containing roughly 5% human AB serum and approximately 9.1 IU/ml IL-2, with around 9.7 ug/ml peptide pools added. On days 3 and 7, half of the culture medium was replaced with fresh IL-2-containing medium. After more than 8 days of culture, CD4+ T cells were isolated by negative selection using the EasySep CD4+ T cell isolation kit. Ficoll-Paque Plus gradient centrifugation was used to isolate PBMCs from whole blood, and the isolated PBMCs were then either used fresh or cryopreserved at -140C. In general, triplicate wells were set up for every culture condition.

This sequence was found in a human donor who had recovered from COVID-19. The rearrangement combines TRBV7-8 with TRBJ1-6; the D gene is unclear. The source material was CD4+ T cells from blood, cultured in vitro, sampled about 7 months after SARS-CoV-2 vaccination. The DNA sequence reads TGTGCCAGCAGCTTGTTAAGGGCCCGCTCAAATAATTCACCCCTCCACTTT. It encodes CASSLLRARSNNSPLHF.